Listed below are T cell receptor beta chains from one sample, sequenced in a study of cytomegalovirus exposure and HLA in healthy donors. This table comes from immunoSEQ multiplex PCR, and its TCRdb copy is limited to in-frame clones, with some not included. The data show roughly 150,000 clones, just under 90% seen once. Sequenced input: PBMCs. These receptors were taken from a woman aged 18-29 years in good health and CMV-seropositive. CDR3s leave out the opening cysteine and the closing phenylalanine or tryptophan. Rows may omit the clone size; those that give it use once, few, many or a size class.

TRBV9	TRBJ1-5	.	ASSVGSGGKDQPQH
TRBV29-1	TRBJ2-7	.	SVVLRPSRDNSYEQY
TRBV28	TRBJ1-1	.	ASSLSRLTRTEAF
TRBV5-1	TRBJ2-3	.	ASSLTGLAGGIDTQY
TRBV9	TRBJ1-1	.	ASSAPPGTEAF
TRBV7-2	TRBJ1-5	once	ASSTVTGGNQPQH
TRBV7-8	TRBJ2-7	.	ASSSDRGALDEQY
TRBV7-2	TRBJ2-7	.	ASSLPRASGVYEQY
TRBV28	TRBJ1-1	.	ASSSPGTPRFQAF
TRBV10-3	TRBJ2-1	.	AISEGGGLWSYNEQF
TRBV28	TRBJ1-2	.	ASSLGSDYGYT
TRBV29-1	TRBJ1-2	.	SVDIQNYGYT
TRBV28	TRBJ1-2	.	ASLVGGNYGYT
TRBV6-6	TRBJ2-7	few	ASSSYRERSYEQY
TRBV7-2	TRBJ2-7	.	ASSLRGQTDYEQY
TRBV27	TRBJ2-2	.	ASSHQGARTGELF
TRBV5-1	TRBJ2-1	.	ASSLELAGALEQF
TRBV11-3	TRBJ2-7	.	ASSPGTGKTYEQY
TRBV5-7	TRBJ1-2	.	ASSSNNWTHESP
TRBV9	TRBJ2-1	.	ASSVEGGSGEQF
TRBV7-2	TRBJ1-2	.	ASSLGFRVYGYT
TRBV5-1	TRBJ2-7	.	ASSLTTSGTYEQY
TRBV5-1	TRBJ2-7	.	ASSLDGTYEQY
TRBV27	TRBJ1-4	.	ASSLHTGGTNEKLF
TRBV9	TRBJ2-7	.	ASSVGLAAGFIAYEQY
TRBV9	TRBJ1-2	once	ASSYGGIDGYT
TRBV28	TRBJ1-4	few	ASSLSQTNEKLF
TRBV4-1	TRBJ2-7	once	ASSQDPGTGDYEQY
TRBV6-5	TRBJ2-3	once	ATTPLAGGDTQY
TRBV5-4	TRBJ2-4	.	ASSLRAGRAKNIQY
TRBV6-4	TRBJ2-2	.	ASSDGGAETGELF
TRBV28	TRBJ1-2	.	ASSLGAPTGNYGYT
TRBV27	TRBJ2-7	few	ASSLSQGALEQY
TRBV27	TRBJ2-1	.	ASSRLAGGRDEQF
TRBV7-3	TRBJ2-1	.	ASSFSGSLF
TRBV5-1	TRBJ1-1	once	ASSPGFNTEAF
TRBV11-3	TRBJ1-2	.	ASSGFGTPPITNYGYT
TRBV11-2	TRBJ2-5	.	ASSLAPGWQETQY
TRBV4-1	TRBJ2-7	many	ASSRSPRTSEFSYEQY
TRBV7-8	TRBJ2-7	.	ASAPSAGSSYEQY
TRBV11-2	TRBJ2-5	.	ASRTPSAGHQETQY
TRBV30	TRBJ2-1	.	AWSKGLAGGEQF
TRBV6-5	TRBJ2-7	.	ASGRAPYEQY
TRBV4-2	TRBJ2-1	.	ASQRLAGVHEQF
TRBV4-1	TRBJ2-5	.	ASSPRNGRGKETQY
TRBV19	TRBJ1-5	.	ASSIDYDRISNQPQH
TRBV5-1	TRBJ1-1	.	ASSNSRDWGTEAF
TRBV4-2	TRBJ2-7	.	ASSQEDRGGFGEQY
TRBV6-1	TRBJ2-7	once	ASSGWESGGSVEQY
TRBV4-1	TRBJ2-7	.	ASSPPQATSYEQY
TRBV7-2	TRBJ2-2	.	ASSLGQGRTGELF
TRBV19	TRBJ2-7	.	ASSTQQGGFHEQY
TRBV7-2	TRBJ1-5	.	ASSYEEGQPQH
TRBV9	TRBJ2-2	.	ASSPPGQGEVGELF
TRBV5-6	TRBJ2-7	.	ASSLDLGRPYEQY
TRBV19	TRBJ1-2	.	ASERRGAGGYT
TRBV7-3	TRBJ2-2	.	ASSLRAPRSGTGELF
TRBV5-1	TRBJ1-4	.	ASSLGGSQGEKLF
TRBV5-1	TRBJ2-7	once	ASSLVQGLAGGEQY